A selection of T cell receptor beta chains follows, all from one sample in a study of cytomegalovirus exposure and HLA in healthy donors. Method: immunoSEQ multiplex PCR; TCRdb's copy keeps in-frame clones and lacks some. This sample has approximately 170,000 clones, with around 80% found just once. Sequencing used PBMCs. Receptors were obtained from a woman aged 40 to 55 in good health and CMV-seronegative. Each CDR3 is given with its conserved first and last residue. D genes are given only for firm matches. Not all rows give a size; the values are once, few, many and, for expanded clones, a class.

CDR3aa: CASSFTGTGEGNTIYF
CDR3nt: TGCGCCAGCAGCTTTACCGGGACAGGGGAAGGAAACACCATATATTTT
v_gene: TRBV5-1
j_gene: TRBJ1-3
d_gene: TRBD1
abundance: -
len: 16

CDR3aa: CASSQAQGHTDTQYF
CDR3nt: TGTGCCAGCAGCCAAGCTCAGGGTCATACAGATACGCAGTATTTT
v_gene: TRBV4-2
j_gene: TRBJ2-3
d_gene: -
abundance: -
len: 15

CDR3aa: CAWSAALAGVDTQYF
CDR3nt: TGTGCCTGGAGTGCAGCACTAGCGGGAGTAGATACGCAGTATTTT
v_gene: TRBV30
j_gene: TRBJ2-3
d_gene: TRBD2
abundance: -
len: 15

CDR3aa: CASSSRTSWRTDTQYF
CDR3nt: TGTGCCAGCAGCTCTCGGACTAGCTGGAGGACAGATACGCAGTATTTT
v_gene: TRBV14
j_gene: TRBJ2-3
d_gene: TRBD2
abundance: -
len: 16

CDR3aa: CASSVAGRRYEQYF
CDR3nt: TGTGCCAGCAGCGTAGCGGGAAGAAGGTACGAGCAGTACTTC
v_gene: TRBV9
j_gene: TRBJ2-7
d_gene: -
abundance: few
len: 14

CDR3aa: CSVKGAKIRVKQYF
CDR3nt: TGCAGCGTCAAGGGGGCCAAGATACGAGTGAAGCAGTACTTC
v_gene: TRBV29-1
j_gene: TRBJ2-7
d_gene: TRBD1
abundance: -
len: 14

CDR3aa: CASSASPTPGGKLFF
CDR3nt: TGTGCTAGCAGCGCTAGCCCCACACCCGGCGGGAAGCTGTTTTTT
v_gene: TRBV7-7
j_gene: TRBJ2-2
d_gene: -
abundance: -
len: 15

CDR3aa: CASSPGGTGTYEQYF
CDR3nt: TGTGCCAGCAGCCCCGGCGGGACAGGTACCTACGAGCAGTACTTC
v_gene: TRBV7-3
j_gene: TRBJ2-7
d_gene: TRBD1
abundance: -
len: 15

CDR3aa: CASSYTAQDSTYGYTF
CDR3nt: TGCGCCAGCAGCTATACGGCCCAAGACAGTACCTATGGCTACACCTTC
v_gene: TRBV5-1
j_gene: TRBJ1-2
d_gene: -
abundance: once
len: 16

CDR3aa: CASSPSGRGSYNEQFF
CDR3nt: TGTGCCAGCAGTCCTAGCGGGAGGGGGTCCTACAATGAGCAGTTCTTC
v_gene: TRBV28
j_gene: TRBJ2-1
d_gene: TRBD2
abundance: -
len: 16

CDR3aa: CASRQTDTQYF
CDR3nt: TGCGCCAGCAGACAGACAGATACGCAGTATTTT
v_gene: TRBV5-1
j_gene: TRBJ2-3
d_gene: -
abundance: -
len: 11

CDR3aa: CASSSTGFGTEAFF
CDR3nt: TGTGCCAGCAGCTCGACAGGGTTCGGCACTGAAGCTTTCTTT
v_gene: TRBV7-9
j_gene: TRBJ1-1
d_gene: TRBD1
abundance: -
len: 14

CDR3aa: CASSSETGGLEAFF
CDR3nt: TGTGCCAGCAGTTCAGAAACAGGGGGCTTAGAAGCTTTCTTT
v_gene: TRBV7-9
j_gene: TRBJ1-1
d_gene: TRBD1
abundance: few
len: 14

CDR3aa: CASNAQGVAYNEQFF
CDR3nt: TGTGCCAGTAATGCCCAGGGGGTGGCCTACAATGAGCAGTTCTTC
v_gene: TRBV2
j_gene: TRBJ2-1
d_gene: TRBD1
abundance: -
len: 15

CDR3aa: CASSLSGGTGGETQYF
CDR3nt: TGTGCCAGCAGCTTAAGCGGTGGTACAGGGGGAGAGACCCAGTACTTC
v_gene: TRBV7-3
j_gene: TRBJ2-5
d_gene: TRBD1
abundance: once
len: 16

CDR3aa: CASSYYWGAGADTQYF
CDR3nt: TGTGCCAGCAGTTACTACTGGGGAGCGGGAGCAGATACGCAGTATTTT
v_gene: TRBV6-5
j_gene: TRBJ2-3
d_gene: TRBD2
abundance: -
len: 16

CDR3aa: CASSDRNEQFF
CDR3nt: TGTGCCAGCAGTGACCGTAATGAGCAGTTCTTC
v_gene: TRBV25-1
j_gene: TRBJ2-1
d_gene: -
abundance: -
len: 11

CDR3aa: CASSSGTGSSRAQNIQYF
CDR3nt: TGTGCCAGCAGCTCCGGGACAGGGAGTTCTCGGGCTCAAAACATTCAGTACTTC
v_gene: TRBV7-9
j_gene: TRBJ2-4
d_gene: TRBD1
abundance: few
len: 18